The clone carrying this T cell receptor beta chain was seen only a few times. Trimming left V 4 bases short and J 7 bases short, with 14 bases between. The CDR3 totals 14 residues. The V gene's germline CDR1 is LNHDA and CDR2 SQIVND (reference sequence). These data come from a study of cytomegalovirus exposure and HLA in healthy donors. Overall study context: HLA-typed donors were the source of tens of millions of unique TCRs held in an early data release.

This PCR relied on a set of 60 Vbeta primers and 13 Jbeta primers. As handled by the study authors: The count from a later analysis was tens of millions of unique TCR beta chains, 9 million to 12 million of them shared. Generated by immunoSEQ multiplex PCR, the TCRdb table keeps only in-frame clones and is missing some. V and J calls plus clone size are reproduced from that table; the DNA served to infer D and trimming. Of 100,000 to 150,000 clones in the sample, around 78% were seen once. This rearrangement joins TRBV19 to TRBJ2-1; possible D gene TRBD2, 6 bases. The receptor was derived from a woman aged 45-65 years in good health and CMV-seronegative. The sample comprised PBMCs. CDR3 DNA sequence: TGTGCCAGTAGTAGGACGGGAGTCGGTAATGAGCAGTTCTTC. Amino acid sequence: CASSRTGVGNEQFF.